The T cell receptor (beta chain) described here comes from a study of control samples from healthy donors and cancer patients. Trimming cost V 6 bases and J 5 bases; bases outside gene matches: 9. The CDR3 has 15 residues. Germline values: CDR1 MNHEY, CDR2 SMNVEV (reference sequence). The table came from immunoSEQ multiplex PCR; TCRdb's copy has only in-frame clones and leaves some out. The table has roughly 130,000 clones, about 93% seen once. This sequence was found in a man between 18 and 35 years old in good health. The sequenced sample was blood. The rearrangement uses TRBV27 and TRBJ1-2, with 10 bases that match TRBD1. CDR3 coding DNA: TGTGCCAGCAGCTTCGCCGGGACAGGGGTTTATGGCTACACCTTC. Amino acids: CASSFAGTGVYGYTF.